A single sample gave rise to the 20 T cell receptor beta chains below, sequenced in a study of T cell responses to AZD1222 COVID-19 vaccine. Assay: immunoSEQ multiplex PCR; the TCRdb copy retains only in-frame clones and omits some. Of 150,000 to 200,000 clones in the sample, approximately 92% were seen once. The sequencing here drew on peripheral blood, taken on day 0 of AZD1222 vaccination. These receptors were collected from an adult in good health.

This sequence joins TRBV12-3 or TRBV12-4 and TRBJ1-2; maybe TRBD1 (6 bases). CDR3 length equals 13 residues. Trimming left V 2 bases short and J 3 bases short, with 7 bases between. CDR3 sequence: CASSLQGHYGYTF. CDR3 DNA: TGTGCCAGCAGTTTACAGGGGCACTATGGCTACACCTTC.

The chain has TRBV5-1 and TRBJ2-5; possible D gene TRBD1, 6 bases. V was trimmed by 0 bases and J by 6 bases, leaving 15 bases between them. This CDR3 is built from 15 residues. CDR1 is SGHRS, CDR2 YFSETQ, per germline. CDR3 DNA: TGCGCCAGCAGCTTGGTGGCAGGGGATACAAAGACCCAGTACTTC. Its protein is CASSLVAGDTKTQYF.

This chain uses TRBV6-4 with TRBJ1-5, with 9 nucleotides matching TRBD1. This CDR3 comprises 15 residues. Looked up from germline, CDR1 is MRHNA and CDR2 is SNTAGT. V dropped 3 bases and J dropped 5; count of bases not matched to a gene: 5. CDR3 region: CASSEDGTGHQPQHF. CDR3 nucleotides: TGTGCCAGCAGTGAGGACGGGACAGGGCATCAGCCCCAGCATTTT.

This chain connects TRBV7-2 to TRBJ2-1; 10 positions match TRBD2. Germline V gene sequence: CDR1 SGHTA, CDR2 FQGNSA. With 5 bases clipped from V and 4 bases from J, the junction kept 11 bases outside the gene matches. This CDR3 has 17 residues. The CDR3 DNA is TGTGCCAGCAGCCCCTCCGGCCTAGCGGGGGTTTACAATGAGCAGTTCTTC. It yields the protein CASSPSGLAGVYNEQFF.

This chain joins TRBV18 and TRBJ1-5, with 7 bases identical to TRBD1. Germline V gives CDR1 KGHSH, CDR2 LQKENI. The J segment lost 0 bases and the V segment lost 6 bases, leaving 11 bases of the junction unmatched. The CDR3 extends over 17 amino acids. This CDR3 reads CASSQRQGTYSNQPQHF. CDR3 coding DNA: TGTGCCAGCTCTCAGCGACAGGGAACCTATAGCAATCAGCCCCAGCATTTT.

This rearrangement joins TRBV4-1 to TRBJ1-5; a weak D match, TRBD1 (6 bases). The germline V gene has CDR1 MGHRA and CDR2 YSYEKL. Trimming pared 0 bases from V and 6 bases from J, leaving 12 bases between. The CDR3 runs 15 residues. This chain's CDR3 is CASSQDEQGVQPQHF. CDR3 nucleotides: TGCGCCAGCAGCCAAGATGAACAGGGCGTTCAGCCCCAGCATTTT.

The chain joins TRBV7-9 to TRBJ2-2, with D possibly being TRBD2 (6 bases). Germline V gene lookup returns CDR1 SEHNR and CDR2 FQNEAQ (reference sequence). Trimming removed 3 bases at V and 0 bases at J, with 14 bases between. The CDR3 is 17 amino acids. For the CDR3, the DNA is TGTGCCAGCAGCTTCAGGTTGGGGGGATCGAACACCGGGGAGCTGTTTTTT. This codes for CASSFRLGGSNTGELFF.

The CDR3: CASGGGRGELFF. As DNA, the CDR3 is TGTGCCAGCGGGGGGGGACGAGGGGAGCTGTTTTTT. The gene calls are TRBV3-1 (or the pseudogene TRBV3-2) and TRBJ2-2, with 7 bases identical to TRBD2. The germline gives CDR1 LGHDT, CDR2 YNNKEL (reference sequence). Unmatched junction bases numbered 5, after V lost 8 bases and J lost 8 bases. The CDR3 is 12 amino acids.

The chain recombines TRBV5-6 with TRBJ1-4; D ambiguous. V lost 2 bases, J lost 1 base, and 15 bases lay in between. The CDR3 consists of 17 residues. Germline V lookup: CDR1 SGHDT, CDR2 YYEEEE. CDR3 in amino acids: CASSFWTLLGTNEKLFF. As DNA, the CDR3 is TGTGCCAGCAGCTTCTGGACTTTGCTCGGAACTAATGAAAAACTGTTTTTT.

The V call is TRBV18, the J call TRBJ1-3; no firm D call. The CDR3 extends over 15 amino acids. CDR1 is KGHSH and CDR2 is LQKENI in the germline V gene. V gave up 6 bases and J gave up 0 bases, with 12 bases separating them. In nucleotides, the CDR3 is TGTGCCAGCTCCCCTGAACGGAACTCTGGAAACACCATATATTTT. Translation gives CASSPERNSGNTIYF.

The chain joins TRBV6-5 to TRBJ2-2; D unclear. The CDR3 consists of 16 residues. V was clipped by 0 bases and J by 1 base, with 9 bases between them. Germline V gives CDR1 MNHEY, CDR2 SVGAGI. CDR3 region: CASSYSRRLNTGELFF. CDR3 DNA sequence: TGTGCCAGCAGTTACTCGAGAAGACTGAACACCGGGGAGCTGTTTTTT.

This chain links TRBV14 with TRBJ1-2; D perhaps matches TRBD1 (5 bases). Germline CDR1 is SGHDN and CDR2 is FVKESK. V lost 1 base to trimming and J lost 8 bases, with 8 bases between them. The CDR3 spans 12 residues. The CDR3 reads CASSQVTGGYTF. CDR3 nucleotide sequence: TGTGCCAGCAGCCAAGTAACAGGAGGCTACACCTTC.

The rearrangement uses TRBV19 and TRBJ1-5; tentative D call: TRBD1 (6 bases). There are 15 residues in the CDR3. V was shortened by 5 bases and J by 0 bases, with 11 bases between the two germline ends. Germline V gene lookup returns CDR1 LNHDA and CDR2 SQIVND (reference sequence). CDR3 in amino acids: CASSVTGYSNQPQHF. The CDR3 DNA follows: TGTGCCAGTAGTGTTACAGGGTATAGCAATCAGCCCCAGCATTTT.

The rearrangement links TRBV18 to TRBJ2-1; 9 bases match TRBD2. This CDR3 spans 18 amino acids. Germline-derived CDR1 and CDR2 are KGHSH and LQKENI. With V trimmed by 3 bases and J by 0 bases, 9 bases remained unmatched. The CDR3 nucleotides are TGTGCCAGCTCACCCCGAACGACTAGCGGTAGCTCCTACAATGAGCAGTTCTTC. This gives the protein CASSPRTTSGSSYNEQFF. The complete variable domain, with remaining parts taken from reference TRBV18 and TRBJ2-1, reads NAGVMQNPRHLVRRRGQEARLRCSPMKGHSHVYWYRQLPEEGLKFMVYLQKENIIDESGMPKERFSAEFPKEGPSILRIQQVVRGDSAAYFCASSPRTTSGSSYNEQFFGPGTRLTVL.

V is TRBV4-3 and J is TRBJ1-5; possibly TRBD1 for D (5 bases). CDR1 is LGHNA and CDR2 is YSLEER in the germline V gene. The CDR3 is made up of 14 amino acids. Trimming shortened V by 5 bases and J by 0 bases, and 8 bases separated the two germline ends. CDR3 region: CASSGARSNQPQHF. DNA for the CDR3: TGCGCCAGCAGCGGGGCGCGTAGCAATCAGCCCCAGCATTTT.

The chain links TRBV28 to TRBJ2-3, with D perhaps matching TRBD1 or TRBD2 (6 bases each). The germline V gene encodes CDR1 MDHEN and CDR2 SYDVKM. V lost 5 bases, J lost 1 base, and 13 bases lay in between. The CDR3 runs 15 residues. CDR3 amino acids: CASSATGAGTDTQYF. Here the CDR3 DNA reads TGTGCCAGCAGTGCCACGGGGGCGGGCACAGATACGCAGTATTTT.

This chain connects TRBV2 to TRBJ2-3; no reliable D call. The V end was cut by 5 bases, the J end by 0 bases, with 3 bases between. Germline CDR1 is SNHLY and CDR2 is FYNNEI. The CDR3 covers 12 residues. The CDR3 DNA reads TGTGCCAGCAGTCGGAGCACAGATACGCAGTATTTT. This encodes CASSRSTDTQYF.

The V call is TRBV13, the J call TRBJ1-1, with a weak D call TRBD1 (5 bases). The CDR3 totals 16 residues. The V end was cut by 5 bases, the J end by 0 bases, with 16 bases between. Per germline, CDR1 PRHDT and CDR2 FYEKMQ (reference sequence). Written as DNA, the CDR3 is TGTGCCAGCAGCCAAAGGGACCGCCTAATGAACACTGAAGCTTTCTTT. It codes for CASSQRDRLMNTEAFF.

The genes are TRBV6-1 and TRBJ2-5; D is ambiguous. Deletions cut 3 bases from V and 4 bases from J, with 3 bases between. CDR1 MNHNS and CDR2 SASEGT come from the germline V gene. CDR3 length: 11 residues. This chain's CDR3 is CASSDPETQYF. The CDR3, as DNA: TGTGCCAGCAGTGATCCAGAGACCCAGTACTTC.

The genes are TRBV27 and TRBJ1-2; perhaps TRBD1 as D (5 bases). CDR1 is MNHEY, CDR2 SMNVEV, per germline (reference sequence). The CDR3 is made up of 13 amino acids. The V end was cut by 1 base, the J end by 8 bases, with 11 bases between. The CDR3, as DNA: TGTGCCAGCAGTTTATATCCGGGGCAGGGCTACACCTTC. This encodes CASSLYPGQGYTF.